The entry below describes one TCR beta chain. There is no known antigen for this receptor. Base-call qualities are not available, and no considerably larger clone is one nucleotide away. Other DNA sequences in this specimen translate into the identical CDR3. CDR1 and CDR2 were assigned from the germline V gene as SQVTM and ANQGSEA. The CDR3, cysteine through phenylalanine, is 13 amino acids long. Only CDR3 DNA is held: 39 bases, read in frame from base 1. A distance of 7 bases separates the germline ends of V and J, which lose 3 bases and 0 bases respectively. The entry originates in a study of cytomegalovirus exposure and HLA in healthy donors (dated by TCRdb to about 2017). For context, the study as a whole: An earlier analysis of several hundred of the donors reported 276 Gb of sequence data and 95 million to 120 million unique TCR beta sequences obtained from some 200 million T cells. Every discovery cohort repertoire had been produced on one sequencing platform. On average, roughly 200,000 unique TCR beta nucleotide sequences were sequenced per donor among 398 genotyped donors of the cohort, with roughly a sixth of those sequences being non-productive. HLA typing covered class I and class II loci at four-digit resolution. A later genetic analysis took genome-wide SNP genotypes for about three fifths of the roughly 670 donors and used that subset as a discovery cohort. Around 320 gigabases of sequencing data and some 85 million unique TCR sequences were included in an early release covering roughly 600 HLA-typed donors. Donor age, sex, ethnicity and CMV serostatus were compiled together with the repertoire data. In addition to the first cohort of 666 subjects, a separate validation cohort of approximately 110 different subjects was used. The number of donors typed differed by locus, with 629-630 for A, B, C, DRB1 and DQB1, around 500 for DQA1, 600 to 610 for DPA1, and roughly 450 for DPB1. The aim of the study was to test whether cataloging public T cell receptors could identify signatures of past pathogen exposure. The T cell repertoires of under 700 subjects were profiled by immunosequencing and related to cytomegalovirus serostatus. To study patterns of TCR occurrence, a later analysis re-analyzed previously published TCR beta repertoires from 550 to 800 donors and added high-resolution HLA genotyping. High-throughput TCR immunosequencing, statistical association of individual TCRs with disease status, and machine learning were combined to predict cytomegalovirus infection status. In an earlier analysis of a few hundred of the donors, high-throughput TCR beta sequencing was used to judge whether each TCR beta V gene segment behaved as functional or pseudogenic. The later analysis used no new phenotypic data to find candidate immune exposures, relying instead on TCR beta sequences and their occurrence across donors. Among the roughly 400 genotyped donors, roughly 80% belonged to the genetic ancestry cluster associated with self-reported Caucasian donors. About 5 DR-DQ haplotypes were handled as single units for association and clustering, since linkage in the cohort was strong. What the study reported, not specific to this receptor: An association between a missense DCLRE1C variant and V-gene and J-gene trimming of TCR beta chains was found in a later genetic analysis and replicated in an independent cohort. A later analysis found that HLA-associated TCR beta chains were more clonally expanded and had lower generation probabilities than equally common non-associated chains. Some IMGT-functional V segments, including TRBV6-2 and TRBV6-3, could not be told apart with the 87-base-pair reads, so those segments were excluded. In a later analysis, most CMV-associated TCR beta chains were found to appear HLA-restricted, with HLA associations seemingly driven largely by CMV exposure. In the study, 164 TCR beta chains were listed as associated with cytomegalovirus. Strong co-occurrence of HLA alleles, especially DR and DQ, made assigning TCR associations to individual alleles difficult. An earlier analysis of approximately 590 of the donors showed that most TCR beta V segments appeared in productive rearrangements either about 90% or about 30% of the time, which broadly matched IMGT annotations. A further reported finding was that TCR beta sequences accurately predicted the HLA-A and HLA-B alleles for most subjects in the first cohort. Linkage disequilibrium might explain the correlated functional status among segregating V segments, but an unknown experimental factor could not be excluded. A group of highly shared sequence variants was considered likely to be a technical artifact of the sequencing pipeline. HLA typing was unavailable for some donors at each locus, so association tests used only the typed subset. Roughly uniform sequencing depth across donors was assumed in presence/absence analyses, although this assumption may not hold. The classifier was reported to diagnose cytomegalovirus status with high specificity and sensitivity in both the original and validation cohorts. According to the authors, the approach could potentially be generalized to other disease states and immunological phenotypes. According to a later analysis, TCR association rates differed among HLA loci, with DRB1 alleles showing the most associated TCRs and HLA-C alleles showing the fewest. Most TCR sequences were observed very rarely across donors, whereas some public TCRs were present in many individuals. Some 16 rarely observed V segments, including chromosome 9 orphons, were excluded from the earlier analysis of several hundred of the donors because counts were too low. According to a later genetic analysis, donors in an Asian-associated ancestry cluster had fewer N-insertions in productive TCRs than the roughly 700-donor mean. Only TCR beta chains were sequenced in this cohort, and the absence of alpha or paired-chain data limited detectable features. Specific HLA alleles were associated with 16,951 TCR beta sequences at a false discovery rate of 0.05 in a later analysis. According to a later analysis, parvovirus B19, influenza, CMV and Epstein-Barr virus appeared linked to several top co-occurrence clusters. The only immune exposure information available for the cohort was CMV serostatus. Three of the identified cytomegalovirus-associated TCR beta chains were confirmed in vitro to be specific for cytomegalovirus antigens.

In total, around 600 healthy bone marrow donors made up the cohort. At the time of sampling, every cohort member was nominally healthy, though immune exposures that went unrecorded were likely present. The donor tested CMV seropositive, placing the donor among the roughly 300 seropositive members of the cohort. Each donor provided a peripheral blood sample, and peripheral blood mononuclear cells were used for TCR beta sequencing. The Qiagen DNeasy Blood Extraction Kit was used to extract genomic DNA from the blood cell samples. Library prep was done by the immunoSEQ multiplex PCR assay. For the multiplex PCR, a mixture combining 60 forward primers for TCR Vbeta segments and 13 reverse primers for TCR Jbeta segments was used. A multiplex PCR assay on genomic DNA amplified the CDR3 region of rearranged TCR beta genes. On the Illumina HiSeq System, the amplified TCR beta libraries were sequenced as 87-base-pair reads. For the original study's pipeline: A later analysis counted 75 million to 100 million unique TCR beta chains across the 640 or so repertoires, and about 10 million of these chains were shared by at least two donors. Raw reads were error-corrected and collapsed into unique sequences with a nearest-neighbor algorithm that merged closely related sequences to remove PCR and sequencing errors. V, D and J gene segments were assigned by aligning CDR3 sequences to IMGT reference sequences. For a sequence to be retained, a match of at least six nucleotides to both a V gene segment and a J gene segment was required. A rearrangement counted as productive if the CDR3 had no stop codons and remained in frame with V and J, and every other rearrangement counted as non-productive. Following IMGT convention, CDR3 was defined as the stretch from the second conserved V-encoded cysteine to the conserved J-encoded phenylalanine. The earlier analysis of about 610 of the donors excluded any sequence lacking an unambiguous match to a single V gene segment. An earlier analysis of fewer than 750 of the donors called V segments functional above 56.7% productive rearrangements and segregating when the between-donor standard deviation exceeded 5%. A statistical classification framework was built for diagnosing cytomegalovirus status from the catalog of TCR beta chain sequences. In a later analysis, TCR nucleotide sequences were compared against IMGT/GENE-DB human TR gene sequences so that V and J genes could be assigned. A later analysis assigned CDR3 sequences and most-parsimonious VDJ recombination scenarios with the TCRdist pipeline. In a later analysis, each TCR beta chain was defined by its CDR3 amino acid sequence together with its V-gene family, and reads without a unique V-gene family were excluded. To address suspected cross-contamination and a sequencing artifact, a later analysis removed some 620 highly shared, low-generation-probability nucleotide sequences. For each public chain, a later analysis derived a clonal expansion index from normalized ranks of inferred template counts within each repertoire. A later analysis computed generation probabilities with a VDJ recombination model fitted to out-of-frame rearrangements, and checked the results against IGoR. In a later analysis, TCR-TCR, TCR-HLA and TCR-CMV co-occurrence was scored with hypergeometric tests, and a repertoire-size bias correction was applied to TCR pairs. False discovery rates were estimated in a later analysis by permuting HLA or CMV assignments 20 times. In a later analysis, co-occurring TCRs were grouped using DBSCAN, with TCRdist sequence similarity added in when clustering inside HLA-allele-positive subsets. For co-occurrence clustering, repertoires with fewer than 30,000 or more than 120,000 public chains were excluded, along with 4 to 6 repertoires with anomalous nucleotide sharing. In TCRdb, the immuneACCESS table is reduced to in-frame sequences with V and J assigned. These tables do not hold every clone; where another copy was compared, an unresolved V gene accounts for under half, and the others remain unexplained. The V and J calls and clone size are taken from that table; D and trimming were inferred from the DNA. A total of 170,000 or so clones appear in this sample, around four fifths of them only once. The top ten clones comprise 1% of the sample.

The chain couples TRBV29-1 to TRBJ2-3, with a weak D call of TRBD2 (6 bases match). The sequence was collected from a woman between 50 and 59 years old in good health and CMV-seropositive. Sequencing was performed on PBMCs. The DNA is as follows: TGCAGCGTTGATCGGGGGAGCACAGATACGCAGTATTTT. It translates to CSVDRGSTDTQYF.